The source of this T cell receptor beta chain is a study of blood T cell repertoires in COVID-19. Study details: Sample material is recorded as cDNA or gDNA derived from T cells, B-cell-depleted T cells, or PBMCs.

The cohort comprised adults aged 18 to 89 years residing in 20 to 30 US areas. Participants' reported clinical history set cohort assignment. Using immunoSEQ multiplex PCR, the repertoire was profiled, and TCRdb retains in-frame clones only, with some absent. The sample includes over 300,000 clones, roughly 85% of them seen just once. Germline-derived CDR1 and CDR2 are SGHRS and YFSETQ. This CDR3 contains 15 residues. With V trimmed by 6 bases and J by 8 bases, 12 bases remained unmatched. The TCR was taken from a man aged 25 to 40 who had recovered from COVID-19. The chain carries TRBV5-1 and TRBJ2-1; 9 bases are shared with TRBD2. Material for sequencing was PBMCs or T cells enriched from blood (not recorded which). CDR3 in amino acids: CASKQLAGSLYEQFF. The CDR3 nucleotides are TGCGCCAGCAAGCAGCTAGCGGGGAGTCTGTATGAGCAGTTCTTC. Full variable domain (missing parts from reference TRBV5-1 and TRBJ2-1): KAGVTQTPRYLIKTRGQQVTLSCSPISGHRSVSWYQQTPGQGLQFLFEYFSETQRNKGNFPGRFSGRQFSNSRSEMNVSTLELGDSALYLCASKQLAGSLYEQFFGPGTRLTVL.